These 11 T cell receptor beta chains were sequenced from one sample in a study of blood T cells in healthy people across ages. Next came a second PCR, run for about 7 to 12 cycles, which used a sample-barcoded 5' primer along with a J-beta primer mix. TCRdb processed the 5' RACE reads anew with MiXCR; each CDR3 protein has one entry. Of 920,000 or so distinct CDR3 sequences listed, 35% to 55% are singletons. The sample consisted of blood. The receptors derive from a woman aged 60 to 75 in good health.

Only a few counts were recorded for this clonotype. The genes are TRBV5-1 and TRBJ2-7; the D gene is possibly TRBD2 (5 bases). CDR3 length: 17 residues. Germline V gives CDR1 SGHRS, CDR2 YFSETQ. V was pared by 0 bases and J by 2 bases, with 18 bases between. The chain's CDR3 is CASSLGGSLYPAYEQYF. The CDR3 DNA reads TGCGCCAGCAGCTTGGGAGGGTCCCTGTACCCTGCCTACGAGCAGTACTTC.

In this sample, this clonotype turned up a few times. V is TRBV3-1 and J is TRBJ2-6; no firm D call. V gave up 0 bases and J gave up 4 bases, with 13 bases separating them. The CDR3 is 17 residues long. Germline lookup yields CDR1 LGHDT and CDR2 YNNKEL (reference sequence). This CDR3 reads CASSQDSRRTGANVLTF. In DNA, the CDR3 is TGTGCCAGCAGCCAAGATTCCCGGAGAACAGGGGCCAACGTCCTGACTTTC.

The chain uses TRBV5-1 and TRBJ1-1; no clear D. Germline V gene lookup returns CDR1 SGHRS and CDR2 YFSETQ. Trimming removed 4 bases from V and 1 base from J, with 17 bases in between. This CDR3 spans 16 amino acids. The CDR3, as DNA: TGCGCCAGCAGCCCGGGCTGGCAGGCCCAGAACACTGAAGCTTTCTTT. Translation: CASSPGWQAQNTEAFF.

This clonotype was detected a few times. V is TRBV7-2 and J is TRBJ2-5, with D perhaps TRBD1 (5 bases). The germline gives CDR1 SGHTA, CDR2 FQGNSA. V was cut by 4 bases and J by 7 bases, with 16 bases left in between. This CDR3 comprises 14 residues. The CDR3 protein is CASSSQRQTGTQYF. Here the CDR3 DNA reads TGTGCCAGCAGCTCCCAACGGCAAACAGGGACCCAGTACTTC.

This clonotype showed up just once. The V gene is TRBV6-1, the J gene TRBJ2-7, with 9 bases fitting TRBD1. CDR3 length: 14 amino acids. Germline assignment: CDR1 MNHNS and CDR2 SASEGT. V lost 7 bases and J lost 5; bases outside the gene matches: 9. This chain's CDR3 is CASTRDRVRHEQYF. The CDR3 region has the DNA TGTGCCAGCACCAGGGACAGGGTCCGACACGAGCAGTACTTC.

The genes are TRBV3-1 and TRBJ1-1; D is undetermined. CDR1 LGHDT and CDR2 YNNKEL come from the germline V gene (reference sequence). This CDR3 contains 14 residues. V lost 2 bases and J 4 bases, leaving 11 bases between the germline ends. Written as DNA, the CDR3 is TGTGCCAGCAGCCAATGGGGTTTTACCACTGAAGCTTTCTTT. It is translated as CASSQWGFTTEAFF.

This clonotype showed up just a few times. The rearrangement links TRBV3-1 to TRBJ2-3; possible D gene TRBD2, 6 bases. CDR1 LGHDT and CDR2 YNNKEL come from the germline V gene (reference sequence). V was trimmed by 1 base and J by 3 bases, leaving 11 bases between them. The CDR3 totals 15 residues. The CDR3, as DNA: TGTGCCAGCAGCCAAGCCCCTCTAGCGACAGATACGCAGTATTTT. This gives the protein CASSQAPLATDTQYF.

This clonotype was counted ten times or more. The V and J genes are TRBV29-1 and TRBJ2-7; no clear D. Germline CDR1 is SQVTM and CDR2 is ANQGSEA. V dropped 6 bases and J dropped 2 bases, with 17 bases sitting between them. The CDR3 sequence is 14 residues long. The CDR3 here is CSVAGQKGAYEQYF. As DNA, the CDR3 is TGCAGCGTGGCCGGGCAAAAAGGCGCCTACGAGCAGTACTTC.

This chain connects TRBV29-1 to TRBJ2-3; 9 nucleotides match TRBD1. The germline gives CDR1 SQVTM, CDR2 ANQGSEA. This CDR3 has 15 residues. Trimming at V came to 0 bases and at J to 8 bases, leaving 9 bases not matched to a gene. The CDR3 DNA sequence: TGCAGCGTTGAAGATCGAGGGACAGGGTTCGGTACGCAGTATTTT. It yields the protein CSVEDRGTGFGTQYF.

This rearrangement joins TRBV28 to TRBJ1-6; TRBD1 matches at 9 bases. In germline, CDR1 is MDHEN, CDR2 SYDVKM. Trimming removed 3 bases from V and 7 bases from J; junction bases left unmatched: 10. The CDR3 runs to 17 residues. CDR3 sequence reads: CASSFTGTGIRNSPLHF. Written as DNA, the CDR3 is TGTGCCAGCAGTTTTACCGGGACAGGGATCAGGAATTCACCCCTCCACTTT.

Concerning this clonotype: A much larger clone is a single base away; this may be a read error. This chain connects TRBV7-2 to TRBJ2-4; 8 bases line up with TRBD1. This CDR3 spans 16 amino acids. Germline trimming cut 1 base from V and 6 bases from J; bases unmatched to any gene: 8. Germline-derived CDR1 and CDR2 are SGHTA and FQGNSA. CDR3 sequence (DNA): TGTGCCAGCAGCTTAGGGGGCAGGGGGCAGTCAAACATTCAGTACTTC. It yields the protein CASSLGGRGQSNIQYF.